The rows below give T cell receptor beta chains drawn from one sample of a study of blood T cells in healthy people across ages. TCRdb called the 5' RACE reads again in MiXCR, with one record for every CDR3 protein. Of around 800,000 distinct CDR3 sequences listed, about 47% are singletons. The sample comprised blood. Every receptor here comes from a man older than 75 in good health. Both conserved end residues are part of each CDR3. The D gene is left open where the match is weak. Where a row states a size, it is once, few, many or the class of an expanded clone; other rows omit it.

CDR3 protein	CDR3 DNA	clone size	V gene	J gene	D gene
CSVPAGVDNSPLHF	TGCAGTGTCCCTGCGGGAGTGGATAATTCACCCCTCCACTTT	.	TRBV20-1	TRBJ1-6	.
CASSLDEVRSLTDTQYF	TGTGCCAGCAGCTTGGACGAGGTTCGGAGCCTCACAGATACGCAGTATTTT	many	TRBV5-5	TRBJ2-3	.
CSATENYGYTF	TGCAGCGCGACAGAGAACTATGGCTACACCTTC	many	TRBV29-1	TRBJ1-2	.
CASSSDRTLHF	TGTGCCAGCAGCTCCGACAGGACCCTCCACTTT	few	TRBV7-2	TRBJ1-6	.
CSASYLAGKSSYNEQYF	TGCAGTGCTAGTTATCTAGCGGGAAAGAGCTCCTACAATGAGCAGTACTTC	few	TRBV20-1	TRBJ2-7	TRBD2
CASSDRPGQDNNGYTF	TGTGCCAGCAGTGACCGGCCCGGGCAGGACAACAATGGCTACACCTTC	.	TRBV6-2/TRBV6-3	TRBJ1-2	.
CASSFPSGTAYEQYF	TGTGCCAGCAGTTTCCCCTCAGGGACTGCCTACGAGCAGTACTTC	.	TRBV28	TRBJ2-7	.
CASSLGQGKTEAFF	TGTGCCAGCAGCTTAGGACAGGGGAAAACTGAAGCTTTCTTT	.	TRBV7-2	TRBJ1-1	TRBD1
CATSRDMVGEQYF	TGTGCCACCAGCAGAGATATGGTGGGGGAGCAGTACTTC	.	TRBV15	TRBJ2-5	.
CASSPRMREREAFF	TGTGCCAGCAGTCCCCGAATGAGGGAGAGGGAAGCTTTCTTT	.	TRBV7-9	TRBJ1-1	.
CASSYDGGMFGYTF	TGTGCCAGCAGCTATGACGGGGGAATGTTTGGCTACACCTTC	.	TRBV7-9	TRBJ1-2	.
CASSSWAYEQYF	TGTGCCAGCAGTTCGTGGGCCTACGAGCAGTACTTC	few	TRBV6-2/TRBV6-3	TRBJ2-7	.
CASSLGTAGGKLFF	TGTGCCAGCAGCTTAGGGACAGCCGGTGGAAAACTGTTTTTT	.	TRBV7-9	TRBJ1-4	.
CASSAGGEETQYF	TGTGCCAGCAGCGCAGGGGGCGAGGAGACCCAGTACTTC	few	TRBV6-2/TRBV6-3	TRBJ2-5	TRBD1
CASSQYRTAMYGYTF	TGCGCCAGCAGCCAGTACAGGACGGCAATGTATGGCTACACCTTC	.	TRBV4-3	TRBJ1-2	.
CASSLGQGSKDEQYF	TGTGCCAGCAGCTTAGGACAGGGGAGTAAGGACGAGCAGTACTTC	many	TRBV13	TRBJ2-7	TRBD1
CASSVPGLGNIQYF	TGTGCCAGCAGTGTTCCGGGACTCGGAAACATTCAGTACTTC	few	TRBV6-2/TRBV6-3	TRBJ2-4	.
CASSLDGAGGAGELFF	TGCGCCAGCAGCTTGGATGGAGCGGGAGGCGCCGGGGAGCTGTTTTTT	few	TRBV5-1	TRBJ2-2	TRBD2
CASSSKLAGTQYF	TGTGCCAGCAGTTCTAAGCTAGCGGGTACGCAGTATTTT	few	TRBV12-3/TRBV12-4	TRBJ2-3	TRBD2
CASSSAGSINDEQYF	TGTGCCAGCAGCTCGGCAGGGTCCATTAACGACGAGCAGTACTTC	few	TRBV13	TRBJ2-7	.
CASSLNSGGRNEQFF	TGTGCCAGCAGCTTAAACTCAGGGGGTCGGAATGAGCAGTTCTTC	.	TRBV7-2	TRBJ2-1	TRBD1
CSARAGQVDSPLHF	TGCAGTGCTAGAGCGGGACAGGTCGATTCACCCCTCCACTTT	few	TRBV20-1	TRBJ1-6	TRBD1
CASSALGLSYEQYF	TGCGCCAGCAGTGCGTTAGGACTCTCCTACGAGCAGTACTTC	.	TRBV10-2	TRBJ2-7	.
CSSQSPDAGNYGYTF	TGCAGCTCCCAATCCCCGGACGCGGGAAACTATGGCTACACCTTC	.	TRBV29-1	TRBJ1-2	.
CASRQLIGQGAMNTEAFF	TGTGCCAGCCGACAATTGATCGGACAGGGGGCGATGAACACTGAAGCTTTCTTT	.	TRBV6-2/TRBV6-3	TRBJ1-1	TRBD1
CAISAGTGEETQYF	TGTGCCATCAGTGCCGGGACAGGGGAAGAGACCCAGTACTTC	many	TRBV10-3	TRBJ2-5	TRBD1
CASSLLAGAYNEQYF	TGTGCCAGCAGCCTCCTAGCGGGAGCCTACAATGAGCAGTACTTC	few	TRBV14	TRBJ2-7	TRBD2
CASSAHRDRALTDTQYF	TGTGCCAGCAGCGCCCACCGGGACAGGGCTCTCACAGATACGCAGTATTTT	few	TRBV12-3/TRBV12-4	TRBJ2-3	TRBD1
CSVEDGGREGHFSQYF	TGCAGCGTTGAAGATGGGGGGCGGGAGGGCCATTTTTCCCAGTACTTC	.	TRBV29-1	TRBJ2-4	TRBD2
CSVQTPKLAGVDEQFF	TGCAGCGTTCAAACCCCTAAACTAGCGGGAGTTGATGAGCAGTTCTTC	few	TRBV29-1	TRBJ2-1	TRBD2
CASSASGGAMGTDTQYF	TGTGCCAGCAGCGCCTCGGGCGGCGCAATGGGAACCGATACGCAGTATTTT	few	TRBV9	TRBJ2-3	.
CASSLAVPGGPMGQFF	TGTGCCAGCAGCTTAGCCGTTCCGGGAGGGCCTATGGGGCAGTTCTTC	.	TRBV7-9	TRBJ2-1	TRBD2
CASRTQGNTEAFF	TGTGCCAGCAGAACACAGGGGAACACTGAAGCTTTCTTT	.	TRBV12-3/TRBV12-4	TRBJ1-1	.
CASSSRDLAKNIQYF	TGCGCCAGCAGCTCCCGGGACCTAGCCAAAAACATTCAGTACTTC	.	TRBV5-1	TRBJ2-4	.
CASSRPTGELFF	TGTGCCAGCAGCCGGCCCACCGGGGAGCTGTTTTTT	.	TRBV12-3/TRBV12-4	TRBJ2-2	.
CASSFHKDSYNEQFF	TGTGCCAGCAGTTTCCATAAGGACTCATACAATGAGCAGTTCTTC	.	TRBV28	TRBJ2-1	.
CASSLGAGPREQYF	TGTGCCAGCAGCTTAGGTGCAGGTCCGCGAGAGCAGTACTTC	.	TRBV7-3	TRBJ2-7	.
CSGEISYNEQFF	TGCAGCGGGGAAATATCCTACAATGAGCAGTTCTTC	.	TRBV29-1	TRBJ2-1	.
CASSPGTSAADTQYF	TGTGCCAGCTCACCCGGGACTAGCGCCGCAGATACGCAGTATTTT	once	TRBV18	TRBJ2-3	TRBD2
CSASGTSTDTQYF	TGCAGCGCCTCCGGGACAAGCACAGATACGCAGTATTTT	.	TRBV29-1	TRBJ2-3	.
CSANGNLRSYEQYF	TGCAGTGCTAACGGGAACCTCCGAAGCTACGAGCAGTACTTC	.	TRBV20-1	TRBJ2-7	.
CASSLPRGRPDTQYF	TGTGCCAGCAGCTTACCTAGGGGACGTCCAGATACGCAGTATTTT	.	TRBV7-2	TRBJ2-3	.
CSAIWLGSGADTQYF	TGCAGTGCCATCTGGTTAGGGAGTGGGGCAGATACGCAGTATTTT	.	TRBV20-1	TRBJ2-3	.
CASSLGSGPASGRYNEQFF	TGTGCCAGCAGCTTAGGATCAGGACCCGCTAGCGGGAGGTACAATGAGCAGTTCTTC	few	TRBV11-2	TRBJ2-1	TRBD2
CSARGGQVGGSQQYF	TGCAGTGCTAGAGGGGGCCAGGTTGGAGGGTCCCAGCAGTACTTC	.	TRBV20-1	TRBJ2-5	.
CASSFLQSSYNEQFF	TGTGCCAGCAGCTTTTTGCAGAGCTCCTACAATGAGCAGTTCTTC	.	TRBV7-2	TRBJ2-1	.
CSVEVPTSGRYNEQFF	TGCAGCGTTGAAGTGCCGACTAGCGGGCGATACAATGAGCAGTTCTTC	.	TRBV29-1	TRBJ2-1	TRBD2
CAWSGDRATYEQYF	TGTGCCTGGAGTGGGGACAGGGCAACCTACGAGCAGTACTTC	.	TRBV30	TRBJ2-7	TRBD1
CASSQHGTNTQETQYF	TGTGCCAGCAGCCAACACGGGACTAACACACAAGAGACCCAGTACTTC	few	TRBV4-2	TRBJ2-5	TRBD2
CASKDRVEETQYF	TGCGCCAGCAAAGACAGGGTGGAGGAGACCCAGTACTTC	few	TRBV5-1	TRBJ2-5	TRBD1
CASSQNSGRQETQYF	TGTGCCAGCAGCCAAAATTCAGGCAGGCAAGAGACCCAGTACTTC	.	TRBV3-1	TRBJ2-5	.